These T cell receptor beta chains were read from a single sample in a study of CD8 T cells in ankylosing spondylitis. TCRdb processed the 5' RACE reads anew with MiXCR; each CDR3 protein has one entry. Among 150,000 to 200,000 distinct CDR3 sequences listed, roughly a third were seen once. The sequencing sample was made of synovial fluid, either unsorted or a sorted T cell fraction (not recorded which). The receptors were sampled from a male donor with ankylosing spondylitis. CDR3s include the opening cysteine and the closing phenylalanine or tryptophan. D genes are given only for firm matches. The size of a clone is reported for some rows only, either as once, few or many, or as a class for expanded clones.

TRBD2	TRBV2	TRBJ2-7	few	CASKLAGDEQYF	TGTGCCAGCAAACTAGCGGGAGACGAGCAGTACTTC
TRBD1	TRBV7-2	TRBJ2-1	-	CASSSDRGVNEQFF	TGTGCCAGCAGCTCGGACAGGGGGGTGAATGAGCAGTTCTTC
-	TRBV9	TRBJ1-2	-	CASSASGLSYGYTF	TGTGCCAGCAGCGCTTCAGGGTTAAGTTATGGCTACACCTTC
-	TRBV15	TRBJ2-6	few	CATSRAGAGANVLTF	TGTGCCACCAGCAGAGCAGGGGCTGGGGCCAACGTCCTGACTTTC
-	TRBV29-1	TRBJ2-5	-	CSVEDWGQTQYF	TGCAGCGTTGAAGACTGGGGGCAGACCCAGTACTTC
TRBD1	TRBV5-1	TRBJ1-1	many	CASSFGQGVTEAFF	TGCGCCAGCAGCTTCGGGCAGGGGGTCACTGAAGCTTTCTTT
-	TRBV20-1	TRBJ2-5	-	CSASARNQETHYF	TGCAGTGCTTCCGCTAGAAACCAAGAGACCCATTACTTC
-	TRBV6-2/TRBV6-3	TRBJ2-1	-	CASTLMSLLTSEQFF	TGTGCCAGCACCCTTATGAGCCTACTGACCAGTGAGCAGTTCTTC
-	TRBV12-3/TRBV12-4	TRBJ1-5	-	CASSRAQMPQHF	TGTGCCAGCAGTAGGGCCCAGATGCCCCAGCATTTT
-	TRBV12-3/TRBV12-4	TRBJ2-1	many	CASSFGTLGEQFF	TGTGCCAGCAGTTTCGGGACGCTTGGTGAGCAGTTCTTC
TRBD1	TRBV20-1	TRBJ2-1	-	CSARGDRVNEQFF	TGCAGTGCTAGGGGCGACAGGGTGAATGAGCAGTTCTTC
-	TRBV6-1	TRBJ2-1	-	CASSTLEIGEQFF	TGTGCCAGCAGCACCCTTGAGATCGGGGAGCAGTTCTTC
-	TRBV5-6	TRBJ2-7	few	CASSHQSYEQYF	TGTGCCAGCAGCCACCAATCCTACGAGCAGTACTTC
TRBD1	TRBV2	TRBJ2-7	-	CASSVQGDHEQYF	TGTGCCAGCAGTGTACAGGGGGACCACGAGCAGTACTTC
TRBD1	TRBV6-1	TRBJ2-7	-	CASKVLDRGIYEQYF	TGTGCCAGCAAGGTCCTGGACAGGGGAATATACGAGCAGTACTTC
TRBD2	TRBV7-8	TRBJ2-7	few	CASSLGLAGNYEQYF	TGTGCCAGCAGCTTAGGTCTAGCGGGGAACTACGAGCAGTACTTC
-	TRBV5-1	TRBJ2-2	-	CASSLAIAGELFF	TGCGCCAGCAGCTTGGCTATCGCCGGGGAGCTGTTTTTT
TRBD1	TRBV6-1	TRBJ2-3	-	CASSETTGSGDTQYF	TGTGCCAGCAGTGAAACGACAGGGTCTGGAGATACGCAGTATTTT
-	TRBV20-1	TRBJ2-1	-	CSAVVPSSYNEQFF	TGCAGTGCCGTAGTCCCTAGCTCCTACAATGAGCAGTTCTTC
TRBD1	TRBV5-4	TRBJ2-5	-	CASSWGTVQETQYF	TGTGCCAGCAGCTGGGGGACAGTACAAGAGACCCAGTACTTC
-	TRBV12-3/TRBV12-4	TRBJ1-1	-	CASITGGTEAFF	TGTGCCAGCATAACCGGGGGCACTGAAGCTTTCTTT
-	TRBV3-1	TRBJ2-7	few	CASSQGVGEQYF	TGTGCCAGCAGCCAGGGGGTCGGCGAGCAGTACTTC
TRBD2	TRBV19	TRBJ2-2	few	CASSKLAGGVTGELFF	TGTGCCAGTAGCAAACTAGCGGGGGGTGTCACCGGGGAGCTGTTTTTT
-	TRBV11-2	TRBJ1-2	few	CASSLGGAYGYTF	TGTGCCAGCAGCCTGGGGGGCGCCTATGGCTACACCTTC
TRBD2	TRBV20-1	TRBJ2-1	few	CSARDAGGPRYYNEQFF	TGCAGTGCTAGAGATGCGGGAGGGCCCCGGTACTACAATGAGCAGTTCTTC
TRBD2	TRBV24-1	TRBJ2-3	few	CATSVAGGTDTQYF	TGTGCCACCAGTGTCGCGGGGGGCACAGATACGCAGTATTTT
TRBD1	TRBV7-9	TRBJ1-1	many	CASSFGDRVNTEAFF	TGTGCCAGCAGCTTCGGGGACAGGGTGAACACTGAAGCTTTCTTT
TRBD1	TRBV5-5	TRBJ1-3	-	CASSLGTGSGNTIYF	TGTGCCAGCAGCTTGGGGACAGGGAGTGGAAACACCATATATTTT
-	TRBV12-3/TRBV12-4	TRBJ2-3	-	CASSRDPQRGTDTQYF	TGTGCCAGCAGTCGGGACCCCCAACGGGGCACAGATACGCAGTATTTT
-	TRBV7-8	TRBJ1-2	few	CASSLDWRGANGYTF	TGTGCCAGCAGCTTAGATTGGCGGGGGGCTAATGGCTACACCTTC
-	TRBV6-1	TRBJ2-3	few	CASRGQPVSTDTQYF	TGTGCCAGCAGAGGACAGCCGGTAAGCACAGATACGCAGTATTTT
-	TRBV11-2	TRBJ1-6	few	CASSLGGQGAPLHF	TGTGCCAGCAGCTTAGGCGGTCAGGGCGCACCCCTCCACTTT
-	TRBV5-1	TRBJ1-6	-	CASSWDDRGRGSPLHF	TGCGCCAGCAGCTGGGACGACAGAGGCCGTGGTTCACCCCTCCACTTT
-	TRBV6-1	TRBJ2-2	-	CASRDRGTTITGELFF	TGTGCCAGCAGGGACAGAGGAACCACAATAACCGGGGAGCTGTTTTTT
-	TRBV5-6	TRBJ2-2	few	CASSMGQTNTGELFF	TGTGCCAGCAGCATGGGACAAACGAACACCGGGGAGCTGTTTTTT
-	TRBV3-1	TRBJ2-2	-	CASSQDHTGELFF	TGTGCCAGCAGCCAAGACCACACCGGGGAGCTGTTTTTT
-	TRBV18	TRBJ2-4	few	CASSPPSLAKNIQYF	TGTGCCAGCTCACCACCTTCTTTAGCCAAAAACATTCAGTACTTC
TRBD2	TRBV5-1	TRBJ2-7	-	CASSHTSGVYYEQYF	TGCGCCAGCAGCCATACTAGCGGGGTGTACTACGAGCAGTACTTC
TRBD2	TRBV6-2/TRBV6-3	TRBJ2-7	-	CASPPGLAGGYEQYF	TGTGCCAGCCCCCCCGGACTAGCGGGAGGGTACGAGCAGTACTTC
TRBD1	TRBV2	TRBJ1-1	-	CASSEQGVTEAFF	TGTGCCAGCAGTGAACAGGGGGTTACTGAAGCTTTCTTT
-	TRBV7-3	TRBJ2-7	-	CASTRDLGAGRYEQYF	TGTGCCAGCACCCGAGACTTGGGGGCAGGCAGGTACGAGCAGTACTTC